Presented here are 10 T cell receptor beta chains from one specimen sequenced in a study of blood T cell repertoires in COVID-19. Some clones are missing from TCRdb's copy, which holds only in-frame ones; the method was immunoSEQ multiplex PCR. This sample has around 310,000 clones; about 89% occur once, and the top ten carry 9.5%. Input material: PBMCs or T cells enriched from blood (not recorded which). The source of these receptors is a woman aged 40 to 50 who had recovered from COVID-19.

The rearrangement joins TRBV21-1 to TRBJ2-7; the listed D gene, TRBD2, was not tested against the DNA. TRBV21-1 is a pseudogene. This CDR3 is 17 amino acids long. This chain's CDR3 is CASRREWASKRENEQYF. Here the CDR3 DNA reads TGTGCCAGCAGGAGAGAATGGGCGAGTAAGCGGGAGAACGAGCAGTACTTC.

The chain combines TRBV2 with TRBJ1-4; maybe TRBD1 (6 bases). V was trimmed by 6 bases and J by 10 bases, leaving 15 bases between them. This CDR3 comprises 13 residues. CDR1 SNHLY and CDR2 FYNNEI come from the germline V gene. For the CDR3, the DNA is TGTGCCAGCAGGGGGGACACGGACGGAAAACTGTTTTTT. Protein product: CASRGDTDGKLFF.

The chain joins TRBV4-3 to TRBJ2-7; D possibly corresponds to TRBD1 (5 bases). The germline gives CDR1 LGHNA, CDR2 YSLEER. Trimming removed 0 bases at V and 0 bases at J, with 9 bases between. The CDR3 is made up of 15 amino acids. The CDR3 loop is CASSQDRTNSYEQYF. CDR3 DNA sequence: TGCGCCAGCAGCCAAGACCGGACAAACTCCTACGAGCAGTACTTC.

This chain joins TRBV28 and TRBJ2-1, with 8 bases aligning to TRBD1. With V trimmed by 3 bases and J by 4 bases, 5 bases remained unmatched. The CDR3 consists of 15 residues. The germline gives CDR1 MDHEN, CDR2 SYDVKM. CDR3 protein: CASSFPGQAYNEQFF. In nucleotides, the CDR3 is TGTGCCAGCAGTTTCCCGGGACAGGCGTACAATGAGCAGTTCTTC.

The rearrangement joins TRBV23-1 to TRBJ1-5; a possible D gene is TRBD1 (5 bases). TRBV23-1 is annotated as an ORF whose role is uncertain. Trimming shortened V by 2 bases and J by 9 bases, and 20 bases separated the two germline ends. This CDR3 contains 16 residues. This CDR3 is CASSQRPRDSSGPQHF. Here the CDR3 DNA reads TGCGCCAGCAGTCAAAGGCCCCGGGACTCCTCGGGGCCCCAGCATTTT.

This sequence joins TRBV2 and TRBJ2-2; a possible D gene is TRBD2 (6 bases). This CDR3 spans 16 amino acids. V shed 7 bases and J shed 2 bases, with 17 bases lying between them. Germline lookup yields CDR1 SNHLY and CDR2 FYNNEI. The DNA of the CDR3 is TGTGCCAGCACGGAGGGTTTCGGAATTAACACCGGGGAGCTGTTTTTT. Translating gives CASTEGFGINTGELFF.

The CDR3 region is CASASDSAPEAAFF. Written as DNA, the CDR3 is TGTGCCAGTGCCTCGGATTCGGCCCCGGAGGCAGCTTTCTTT. The chain carries TRBV11-3 and TRBJ1-1; the D is unclear. The germline V gene encodes CDR1 SGHNT and CDR2 YENEEA. The CDR3 is 14 amino acids. The germline V and J ends were trimmed by 9 bases and 10 bases, with 24 bases remaining between them.

This chain links TRBV5-8 with TRBJ1-4, with D tentatively TRBD1 (6 bases). The CDR3 totals 16 residues. V gave up 2 bases and J gave up 0 bases, with 11 bases separating them. Germline V gene lookup returns CDR1 SGHTS and CDR2 YDEGEE. The CDR3 DNA reads as TGTGCCAGCAGCTTTGGCAGGGGTGCAACTAATGAAAAACTGTTTTTT. Translating gives CASSFGRGATNEKLFF.

J is TRBJ2-2 and V is TRBV5-4; 7 positions match TRBD2. CDR3 size: 14 residues. V was pared by 7 bases and J by 6 bases, with 9 bases of the junction left unmatched. Germline CDR1 is SGHNT and CDR2 is YYREEE (reference sequence). CDR3 amino acids: CASSTFGGAGELFF. The CDR3 nucleotides are TGTGCCAGCTCCACATTTGGGGGGGCCGGGGAGCTGTTTTTT.

The chain employs TRBV29-1 and TRBJ2-7; D remains unclear. CDR3 length: 14 amino acids. Trimming stripped 4 bases from V and 2 bases from J, with 15 bases between. Germline V gene lookup returns CDR1 SQVTM and CDR2 ANQGSEA. CDR3 sequence: CSVVVIGGPYEQYF. DNA for the CDR3: TGCAGCGTTGTAGTCATTGGCGGTCCCTACGAGCAGTACTTC.